The entry below describes one T cell receptor beta chain. Germline CDR1 LGHDT, CDR2 YNNKEL (reference sequence). The CDR3 contains 17 residues. V lost 1 base to trimming and J lost 6 bases; unmatched junction nucleotides: 10. Profiling relied on immunoSEQ multiplex PCR, and the TCRdb table lists in-frame clones only, not all of them. The top ten clones hold 3.5% to 4.5% of a sample with 200,000 or so clones, roughly 89% of them seen once. The record originates from a study of blood T cell repertoires in COVID-19. In the study overall: The origin of the acute and convalescent COVID-19 samples was the United States, Italy and Spain. PBMCs, B-cell-depleted T cells, or T cells were the source of the cDNA or gDNA that made up the material.

The receptor comes from a woman aged 40 to 49 with acute COVID-19. The sample comprised PBMCs or T cells enriched from blood (not recorded which). The chain couples TRBV3-1 (or the pseudogene TRBV3-2) to TRBJ2-3; 10 positions agree with TRBD2. CDR3 loop: CASSQGGRSGGADTQYF. The CDR3 DNA follows: TGTGCCAGCAGCCAAGGAGGTCGGAGCGGGGGGGCGGATACGCAGTATTTT.